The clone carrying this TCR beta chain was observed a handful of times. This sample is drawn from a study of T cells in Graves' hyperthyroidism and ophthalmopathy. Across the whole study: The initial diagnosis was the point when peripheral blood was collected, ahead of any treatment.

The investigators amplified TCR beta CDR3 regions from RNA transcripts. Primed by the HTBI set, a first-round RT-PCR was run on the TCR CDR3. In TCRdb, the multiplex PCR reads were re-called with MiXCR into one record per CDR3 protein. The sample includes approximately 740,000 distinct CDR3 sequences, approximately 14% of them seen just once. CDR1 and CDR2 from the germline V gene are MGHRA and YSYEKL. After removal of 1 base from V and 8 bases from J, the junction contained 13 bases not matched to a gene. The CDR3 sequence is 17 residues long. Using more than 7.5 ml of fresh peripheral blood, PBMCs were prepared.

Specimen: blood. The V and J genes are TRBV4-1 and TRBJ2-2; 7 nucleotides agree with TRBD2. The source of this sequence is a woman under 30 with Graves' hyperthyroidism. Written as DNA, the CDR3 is TGCGCCAGCAGCCAAGTTCACAGCGGGATAACGGCAGGGGAGCTGTTTTTT. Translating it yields CASSQVHSGITAGELFF.